Each of the 3 T cell receptor beta chains below was sequenced from the same sample in a study of CD8+CD57+ T cells in acquired aplastic anemia. Genomic DNA constituted the template upon which TCR beta VDJ and CDR3 profiling was performed. One entry per CDR3 protein, called by TCRdb with MiXCR from the reads. Of more than 150,000 distinct CDR3 sequences in the sample, approximately 45% were seen once. Input material: sorted CD4+, CD8+, or CD8+CD57+ T cells (not recorded which) from PBMCs. The source is a human donor in good health.

This rearrangement joins TRBV10-3 to TRBJ2-1; 9 nucleotides agree with TRBD1. The CDR3 consists of 14 residues. V lost 2 bases, J lost 8 bases, and 4 bases stayed unmatched. CDR1 is ENHRY, CDR2 SYGVKD, per germline. CDR3 DNA: TGTGCCATCAGTGAGGGACAGGGGAAGGATGAGCAGTTCTTC. It yields the protein CAISEGQGKDEQFF.

The sample holds a few counts of this clonotype. The chain is built from TRBV11-2 and TRBJ2-5; 8 nucleotides align to TRBD2. CDR3 size: 14 residues. V was pared by 5 bases and J by 2 bases, with 4 bases of the junction left unmatched. The germline gives CDR1 SGHAT, CDR2 FQNNGV. CDR3 in amino acids: CASSPGGGQETQYF. The CDR3 coding sequence is TGTGCCAGCAGCCCCGGGGGGGGACAAGAGACCCAGTACTTC.

CDR3 nucleotide sequence: TGTGCCAGCAGCGTAGCGGGGTCCCGCCAAGAGACCCAGTACTTC. This codes for CASSVAGSRQETQYF. The chain uses TRBV6-6 and TRBJ2-5; 8 nucleotides agree with TRBD2. With 6 bases clipped from V and 1 base from J, the junction kept 7 bases outside the gene matches. The CDR3 consists of 15 residues. Germline lookup yields CDR1 MNHNY and CDR2 SVGAGI (reference sequence).